This TCR beta chain was documented in a study of shared T cell receptors in the human thymus. The protocol was immunoSEQ multiplex PCR, while the TCRdb copy is restricted to in-frame clones and leaves out a portion. The sample yields 700,000 or so clones, 80% to 90% seen once. The germline gives CDR1 SGHNT, CDR2 YYREEE (reference sequence). This CDR3 comprises 16 residues. The V and J ends lost 4 bases and 7 bases, in that order; junction bases with no gene match: 11. Another study also made use of these data, one on human thymus T cells.

Sequencing was done on a sample of thymocytes. The chain has TRBV5-4 and TRBJ1-3; 10 bases match TRBD1. This TCR was sampled from a girl under two years old with a congenital heart defect. The CDR3 reads CASSQPPGQGRNTIYF. Written as DNA, the CDR3 is TGTGCCAGCAGCCAACCTCCGGGACAGGGGCGGAACACCATATATTTT. The full variable domain, with the rest looked up from reference TRBV5-4 and TRBJ1-3, is ETGVTQSPTHLIKTRGQQVTLRCSSQSGHNTVSWYQQALGQGPQFIFQYYREEENGRGNFPPRFSGLQFPNYSSELNVNALELDDSALYLCASSQPPGQGRNTIYFGEGSWLTVV.